The 30 T cell receptor beta chains listed next were all sequenced from one sample in a study of shared clonotypes between healthy human individuals. Assay used: immunoSEQ multiplex PCR; TCRdb lists only in-frame clones, some missing. The table shows about 330,000 clones, with roughly 84% occurring only once. Sequencing input: memory CD8+ T cells sorted from blood. Subset described: CD45RO+ cells pooled with CCR7-negative TemRA cells. The receptors stem from a man between 18 and 29 years old in good health.

The chain recombines TRBV4-1 with TRBJ1-5, with D unresolved. With 1 base removed from V and 1 base from J, the gap between germline ends came to 8 bases. The CDR3 runs 15 residues. CDR1 is MGHRA, CDR2 YSYEKL, per germline. The CDR3 nucleotides are TGCGCCAGCAGCCAAGTACCTGGGAGCAATCAGCCCCAGCATTTT. It translates to CASSQVPGSNQPQHF.

The rearrangement uses TRBV5-6 and TRBJ2-4; D remains unclear. With 0 bases removed from V and 11 bases from J, the gap between germline ends came to 15 bases. Germline CDR1 is SGHDT and CDR2 is YYEEEE. This CDR3 is 14 amino acids long. This CDR3 reads CASSLAGLVLVQYF. The CDR3 region has the DNA TGTGCCAGCAGCTTGGCCGGGCTGGTCCTCGTTCAGTACTTC.

This rearrangement joins TRBV4-1 to TRBJ2-7, with 13 bases fitting TRBD2. V shed 3 bases and J 4 bases; nucleotides not matched to a gene: 6. This CDR3 is 16 amino acids long. Germline CDR1 reads MGHRA; CDR2 reads YSYEKL. The CDR3 here is CASSHHGTSGDYEQYF. As DNA, the CDR3 is TGCGCCAGCAGCCACCACGGGACTAGCGGGGATTACGAGCAGTACTTC.

The chain uses TRBV11-1 and TRBJ2-5; D remains ambiguous. CDR3 length: 15 amino acids. The germline V gene has CDR1 SGHAT and CDR2 FQDESV (reference sequence). V lost 5 bases and J lost 0, with 13 bases in between. Here the CDR3 reads CASSPPGRDQETQYF. CDR3 sequence (DNA): TGTGCCAGCAGCCCCCCCGGTAGGGACCAAGAGACCCAGTACTTC. The variable domain in full, completed from reference TRBV11-1 and TRBJ2-5, reads EAEVAQSPRYKITEKSQAVAFWCDPISGHATLYWYRQILGQGPELLVQFQDESVVDDSQLPKDRFSAERLKGVDSTLKIQPAELGDSAMYLCASSPPGRDQETQYFGPGTRLLVL.

This chain joins TRBV19 and TRBJ2-7; D gene uncertain. CDR3 size: 15 residues. CDR1 is LNHDA and CDR2 is SQIVND in the germline V gene (reference sequence). V was trimmed by 0 bases and J by 3 bases, leaving 12 bases between them. Here the CDR3 reads CASSIDTWGDYEQYF. The CDR3 DNA reads as TGTGCCAGTAGTATAGATACCTGGGGTGACTACGAGCAGTACTTC.

As concerns this clone: This specimen includes other DNA sequences encoding the same CDR3. The chain joins TRBV7-9 to TRBJ1-5, with D unclear. The V gene's germline CDR1 is SEHNR and CDR2 FQNEAQ (reference sequence). The CDR3 contains 14 residues. Deletions cut 4 bases from V and 4 bases from J, with 11 bases between. CDR3 protein: CASSSGGSNQPQHF. CDR3 bases: TGTGCCAGCAGCTCCGGCGGGTCTAATCAGCCCCAGCATTTT.

The chain recombines TRBV6-1 with TRBJ2-7; TRBD1 aligns across 8 bases. CDR3 size: 16 residues. Trimming took 3 bases from V and 1 from J; bases not matched to a gene: 8. Germline CDR1 reads MNHNS; CDR2 reads SASEGT. For the CDR3, the DNA is TGTGCCAGCAGTGACTACCACAGGGGGGAGTCCTACGAGCAGTACTTC. Translated: CASSDYHRGESYEQYF.

This clone was counted many times. The genes are TRBV5-1 and TRBJ1-1, with no clear D. CDR3 size: 14 residues. Germline CDR1 and CDR2: SGHRS and YFSETQ. Trimming cost V 2 bases and J 4 bases, with 12 bases left between them. CDR3 amino acids: CASSFDLTGTEAFF. CDR3 in DNA: TGCGCCAGCAGCTTTGATCTGACGGGCACTGAAGCTTTCTTT.

Note on this clone: The same CDR3 arises from other DNA sequences in this sample as well. The V call is TRBV27, the J call TRBJ2-7; no clear D gene. The ends were cut back, 2 bases at V and 1 base at J, with 6 bases in the middle. This CDR3 is 13 amino acids long. The germline V gene has CDR1 MNHEY and CDR2 SMNVEV (reference sequence). The CDR3 DNA follows: TGTGCCAGCAGTTTAATGGGTTCCTACGAGCAGTACTTC. This encodes CASSLMGSYEQYF.

The V and J genes are TRBV7-2 and TRBJ2-6; D unclear. This CDR3 is built from 18 residues. V lost 5 bases, J lost 5 bases, and 22 bases lay in between. In germline, CDR1 is SGHTA, CDR2 FQGNSA. The CDR3 here is CASSPVRRRQSRANVLTF. The CDR3 nucleotides are TGTGCCAGCAGCCCCGTTCGGAGACGACAAAGTCGGGCCAACGTCCTGACTTTC.

The V and J genes are TRBV2 and TRBJ2-3, with 11 nucleotides matching TRBD2. In germline, CDR1 is SNHLY, CDR2 FYNNEI. Trimming cost V 3 bases and J 2 bases; bases outside gene matches: 4. The CDR3 extends over 16 amino acids. The CDR3 spells CASSDLTSGVTDTQYF. The CDR3 DNA follows: TGTGCCAGCAGTGATCTGACTAGCGGGGTCACAGATACGCAGTATTTT.

This chain links TRBV5-1 with TRBJ2-2; possibly TRBD2 for D (5 bases). Germline V gene lookup returns CDR1 SGHRS and CDR2 YFSETQ. The CDR3 contains 14 residues. Trimming shortened V by 1 base and J by 6 bases, and 10 bases separated the two germline ends. The CDR3 region is CASSLSEGPGELFF. The CDR3, as DNA: TGCGCCAGCAGCTTGAGCGAGGGTCCCGGGGAGCTGTTTTTT. The full variable domain, with the rest looked up from reference TRBV5-1 and TRBJ2-2, is KAGVTQTPRYLIKTRGQQVTLSCSPISGHRSVSWYQQTPGQGLQFLFEYFSETQRNKGNFPGRFSGRQFSNSRSEMNVSTLELGDSALYLCASSLSEGPGELFFGEGSRLTVL.

V usage is TRBV4-1 and J usage is TRBJ1-1, with 9 bases matching TRBD1. Germline V gene lookup returns CDR1 MGHRA and CDR2 YSYEKL. This CDR3 has 16 amino acids. V shed 4 bases, J shed 8 bases, and the junction held 14 bases outside the gene matches. CDR3 sequence reads: CASSRRTSPDRGEAFF. Here the CDR3 DNA reads TGCGCCAGCAGCCGACGAACCTCCCCTGACAGGGGGGAAGCTTTCTTT.

The chain employs TRBV27 and TRBJ2-1, with 10 bases lining up with TRBD2. Germline V CDR1 and CDR2: MNHEY, SMNVEV (reference sequence). This CDR3 contains 15 residues. Trimming took 5 bases from V and 2 from J; bases not matched to a gene: 3. The CDR3 bases are TGTGCCAGCAGTCCTAGCGGGAGCCCCTACAATGAGCAGTTCTTC. This translates into CASSPSGSPYNEQFF.

In the case of this clone: The same CDR3 can be traced to other DNA sequences in this sample. CDR3 sequence: CASSLVVSSYEQYF. In DNA form, the CDR3 reads TGTGCCAGCAGCTTAGTAGTCAGCTCCTACGAGCAGTACTTC. The rearrangement joins TRBV11-2 to TRBJ2-7; D unclear. Germline CDR1 SGHAT, CDR2 FQNNGV. V lost 1 base, J lost 0 bases, and 7 bases lay in between. The CDR3 consists of 14 residues.

This chain uses TRBV6-5 with TRBJ1-1; D gene unclear. CDR3 size: 14 residues. The germline V and J ends were trimmed by 2 bases and 4 bases, with 11 bases remaining between them. In germline, CDR1 is MNHEY, CDR2 SVGAGI. The CDR3 DNA reads TGTGCCAGCAGTTACGGAACCCAGATCACTGAAGCTTTCTTT. It codes for CASSYGTQITEAFF.

This chain links TRBV9 with TRBJ1-1, with D perhaps TRBD1 (5 bases). Trimming took off 0 bases at V and 1 base at J, with 10 bases between the two ends. Germline V gives CDR1 SGDLS, CDR2 YYNGEE. The CDR3 has 15 amino acids. CDR3 loop: CASSVGPGTNTEAFF. The CDR3 DNA sequence: TGTGCCAGCAGCGTAGGTCCGGGGACGAACACTGAAGCTTTCTTT.

The chain links TRBV2 to TRBJ2-3; no firm D call. Looked up from germline, CDR1 is SNHLY and CDR2 is FYNNEI. V lost 1 base and J 0 bases, leaving 8 bases between the germline ends. The CDR3 has 15 amino acids. This CDR3 reads CASSEVPGSTDTQYF. Here the CDR3 DNA reads TGTGCCAGCAGTGAAGTTCCGGGTAGCACAGATACGCAGTATTTT.

The chain employs TRBV4-3 and TRBJ2-7; a weak D match, TRBD2 (5 bases). Trimming removed 0 bases from V and 0 bases from J, with 15 bases in between. CDR1 and CDR2 from the germline V gene are LGHNA and YSLEER. This CDR3 is 17 amino acids long. In nucleotides, the CDR3 is TGCGCCAGCAGCCAAGAGGATGTCGTAGCGTCCTCCTACGAGCAGTACTTC. Translating it yields CASSQEDVVASSYEQYF.

This clone was found many times. The genes are TRBV2 and TRBJ1-3; D not resolved. Germline CDR1 SNHLY, CDR2 FYNNEI. The CDR3 has 14 residues. Trimming took off 1 base at V and 0 bases at J, with 4 bases between the two ends. CDR3 protein: CASSEDPSGNTIYF. Written as DNA, the CDR3 is TGTGCCAGCAGTGAAGACCCCTCTGGAAACACCATATATTTT.

Comments on this clone: The sample holds other DNA sequences that translate to the same CDR3. V and J are TRBV9 and TRBJ2-7; TRBD2 agrees at 8 bases. Trimming cost V 0 bases and J 0 bases; bases outside gene matches: 5. Germline-derived CDR1 and CDR2 are SGDLS and YYNGEE. This CDR3 is 16 amino acids long. CDR3 sequence: CASSVGPSGGSYEQYF. The CDR3 DNA is TGTGCCAGCAGCGTAGGACCAAGCGGGGGCTCCTACGAGCAGTACTTC.

The CDR3 nucleotides are TGTGCCAGCAGTTACTCGCGACAGGGATTCAATGAGCAGTTCTTC. This translates into CASSYSRQGFNEQFF. The chain uses TRBV6-5 and TRBJ2-1, with 7 bases fitting TRBD1. Germline CDR1 is MNHEY and CDR2 is SVGAGI. V lost 0 bases, J lost 6 bases, and 5 bases stayed unmatched. The CDR3 has 15 residues.

The V call is TRBV4-1, the J call TRBJ1-4; D gene uncertain. The germline CDR1 and CDR2 sequences are MGHRA and YSYEKL. The ends were cut back, 0 bases at V and 3 bases at J, with 14 bases in the middle. This CDR3 has 17 residues. This chain's CDR3 is CASSQELVRVSNEKLFF. CDR3 nucleotide sequence: TGCGCCAGCAGCCAAGAATTGGTCCGGGTCTCTAATGAAAAACTGTTTTTT.

Note on this clone: The sample contains more than one DNA sequence encoding this CDR3. This chain joins TRBV11-1 and TRBJ2-7; 14 nucleotides align to TRBD2. Germline assignment: CDR1 SGHAT and CDR2 FQDESV (reference sequence). This CDR3 is built from 15 residues. J gave up 5 bases and V 5 bases, and 5 bases lay outside the gene matches. CDR3 amino acids: CASSPGLAGVDEQYF. The CDR3 DNA follows: TGTGCCAGCAGCCCGGGACTAGCGGGGGTGGACGAGCAGTACTTC.

This clone occurred a few times. V gene TRBV29-1 combines with J gene TRBJ1-2; D not certain. CDR1 is SQVTM and CDR2 is ANQGSEA in the germline V gene. Trimming cost V 3 bases and J 4 bases, with 15 bases left between them. The CDR3 extends over 14 amino acids. This chain's CDR3 is CSVDPQRTLYGYTF. CDR3 in DNA: TGCAGCGTTGACCCACAGCGAACCCTCTATGGCTACACCTTC. The variable domain in full, with the rest retrieved from reference TRBV29-1 and TRBJ1-2, is SAVISQKPSRDICQRGTSLTIQCQVDSQVTMMFWYRQQPGQSLTLIATANQGSEATYESGFVIDKFPISRPNLTFSTLTVSNMSPEDSSIYLCSVDPQRTLYGYTFGSGTRLTVV.

The V gene is TRBV27, the J gene TRBJ2-7; 7 positions match TRBD1. CDR3 length: 16 amino acids. The V segment lost 4 bases and the J segment 0 bases; nucleotides outside the gene matches: 9. The germline gives CDR1 MNHEY, CDR2 SMNVEV (reference sequence). This CDR3 is CASSWTGGLLSYEQYF. DNA for the CDR3: TGTGCCAGCAGTTGGACAGGTGGCCTCCTCTCCTACGAGCAGTACTTC.

V is TRBV28 and J is TRBJ2-7; D might be TRBD2 (6 bases). CDR3 length equals 16 residues. Germline V lookup: CDR1 MDHEN, CDR2 SYDVKM. Trimming removed 5 bases from V and 3 bases from J, with 20 bases in between. The CDR3 region is CASSPAEGLAFYEQYF. In nucleotides, the CDR3 is TGTGCCAGCAGTCCCGCGGAGGGGCTGGCCTTCTACGAGCAGTACTTC. Filled out from reference TRBV28 and TRBJ2-7, the complete variable domain reads DVKVTQSSRYLVKRTGEKVFLECVQDMDHENMFWYRQDPGLGLRLIYFSYDVKMKEKGDIPEGYSVSREKKERFSLILESASTNQTSMYLCASSPAEGLAFYEQYFGPGTRLTVT.

J is TRBJ1-6 and V is TRBV11-3; a weak D match, TRBD1 (5 bases). This CDR3 spans 15 amino acids. V shed 2 bases and J shed 9 bases, with 14 bases lying between them. Germline assignment: CDR1 SGHNT and CDR2 YENEEA. CDR3 residues: CASSLRAGCFSPLHF. The CDR3 nucleotides read TGTGCCAGCAGCTTACGAGCAGGGTGTTTTTCACCCCTCCACTTT.

The chain couples TRBV7-9 to TRBJ2-3; tentatively, D is TRBD1 (6 bases). Germline CDR1 is SEHNR and CDR2 is FQNEAQ (reference sequence). Between the trimmed V and J ends, which lost 6 bases and 2 bases, there was a span of 21 bases. CDR3 length: 17 amino acids. This CDR3 is CASRHTSTGVSTDTQYF. In DNA, the CDR3 is TGTGCCAGCAGACATACCTCGACAGGCGTATCCACAGATACGCAGTATTTT.

Comment on this clone: The DNA is omitted, as the CDR3 cannot be located on it reliably, and the CDR3 follows TCRdb's listing. The chain carries TRBV21-1 and TRBJ1-6; no DNA check was done on the table's D call, TRBD1. TRBV21-1 is given as a pseudogene. From its first to its last residue, the CDR3 has 20 amino acids. CDR3 region: CASSKVGPGANPSYNSPLHF.